A selection of T cell receptor beta chains follows, all from one sample in a study of shared clonotypes between healthy human individuals. TCRdb's table, derived via immunoSEQ multiplex PCR, lists solely in-frame clones and lacks some. The table includes roughly 650,000 clones, roughly 95% detected once. The sequenced sample consisted of naive CD8+ T cells sorted from blood. These receptors were collected from a woman between 25 and 40 years old in good health. Both conserved end residues are part of each CDR3. Each record gives: J gene, CDR3 length, D gene, V gene, clone size, CDR3 protein, CDR3 DNA. The D gene is left open where the match is weak. Size tells how often a clone was seen (once, few, many) or the class of an expanded clone, and some rows leave it out.

J gene: TRBJ1-1; CDR3 length: 13; D gene: -; V gene: TRBV28; clone size: -; CDR3 protein: CASSYTSNTEAFF; CDR3 DNA: TGTGCCAGCAGTTACACCTCGAACACTGAAGCTTTCTTT
J gene: TRBJ1-1; CDR3 length: 16; D gene: -; V gene: TRBV5-4; clone size: -; CDR3 protein: CASSWGGPGRYTEAFF; CDR3 DNA: TGTGCCAGCAGCTGGGGAGGGCCGGGAAGATACACTGAAGCTTTCTTT
J gene: TRBJ2-2; CDR3 length: 16; D gene: -; V gene: TRBV4-1; clone size: -; CDR3 protein: CASSHPPWRAPEELFF; CDR3 DNA: TGCGCCAGCAGCCATCCCCCCTGGCGGGCCCCCGAGGAGCTGTTTTTT
J gene: TRBJ1-5; CDR3 length: 13; D gene: -; V gene: TRBV10-3; clone size: -; CDR3 protein: CVISEDSDQPQHF; CDR3 DNA: TGTGTCATCAGTGAGGACAGTGATCAGCCCCAGCATTTT
J gene: TRBJ1-5; CDR3 length: 11; D gene: -; V gene: TRBV19; clone size: -; CDR3 protein: CASSRNQPQHF; CDR3 DNA: TGTGCCAGTAGTCGTAATCAGCCCCAGCATTTT
J gene: TRBJ2-1; CDR3 length: 16; D gene: TRBD2; V gene: TRBV11-2; clone size: -; CDR3 protein: CASSHGLAGIYNEQFF; CDR3 DNA: TGTGCCAGCAGCCACGGACTAGCGGGCATCTACAATGAGCAGTTCTTC
J gene: TRBJ2-5; CDR3 length: 14; D gene: -; V gene: TRBV19; clone size: once; CDR3 protein: CASSMSSGQETQYF; CDR3 DNA: TGTGCCAGTAGTATGTCCAGCGGGCAAGAGACCCAGTACTTC
J gene: TRBJ2-1; CDR3 length: 17; D gene: -; V gene: TRBV5-6; clone size: -; CDR3 protein: CASSLVRRQGTYNEQFF; CDR3 DNA: TGTGCCAGCAGCTTGGTAAGACGGCAGGGAACCTACAATGAGCAGTTCTTC
J gene: TRBJ2-7; CDR3 length: 14; D gene: TRBD2; V gene: TRBV7-8; clone size: -; CDR3 protein: CASSLGTSSYEQYF; CDR3 DNA: TGTGCCAGCAGCTTAGGGACTAGTTCCTACGAGCAGTACTTC
J gene: TRBJ1-2; CDR3 length: 14; D gene: -; V gene: TRBV7-9; clone size: -; CDR3 protein: CASSSWTWTEGYTF; CDR3 DNA: TGTGCCAGCAGCTCTTGGACTTGGACGGAAGGCTACACCTTC
J gene: TRBJ2-1; CDR3 length: 11; D gene: -; V gene: TRBV5-6; clone size: -; CDR3 protein: CASSLESEQFF; CDR3 DNA: TGTGCCAGCAGCTTGGAAAGTGAGCAGTTCTTC
J gene: TRBJ2-2; CDR3 length: 19; D gene: -; V gene: TRBV11-2; clone size: -; CDR3 protein: CASSLVVRDKVSGTGELFF; CDR3 DNA: TGTGCCAGCAGCTTAGTAGTCCGGGATAAGGTCTCGGGTACCGGGGAGCTGTTTTTT
J gene: TRBJ2-1; CDR3 length: 13; D gene: -; V gene: TRBV13; clone size: -; CDR3 protein: CASSLRVSEDQFF; CDR3 DNA: TGTGCCAGCAGCTTAAGGGTCAGTGAGGACCAGTTCTTC
J gene: TRBJ2-7; CDR3 length: 13; D gene: -; V gene: TRBV5-8; clone size: -; CDR3 protein: CASSFYQTYEQYF; CDR3 DNA: TGTGCCAGCAGCTTTTATCAAACCTACGAGCAGTACTTC
J gene: TRBJ2-1; CDR3 length: 16; D gene: -; V gene: TRBV5-6; clone size: -; CDR3 protein: CASSLEWAGEGYEQFF; CDR3 DNA: TGTGCCAGCAGCTTGGAGTGGGCAGGGGAAGGATATGAGCAGTTCTTC
J gene: TRBJ2-7; CDR3 length: 17; D gene: TRBD2; V gene: TRBV10-1; clone size: -; CDR3 protein: CASSESRVAGGSYEQYF; CDR3 DNA: TGCGCCAGCAGTGAGTCACGAGTAGCGGGAGGATCCTACGAGCAGTACTTC
J gene: TRBJ1-6; CDR3 length: 12; D gene: -; V gene: TRBV28; clone size: once; CDR3 protein: CASTAGARPLHF; CDR3 DNA: TGTGCCAGCACAGCAGGGGCGAGGCCCCTCCACTTT
J gene: TRBJ2-6; CDR3 length: 16; D gene: TRBD1; V gene: TRBV27; clone size: -; CDR3 protein: CASRPTGGSGANVLTF; CDR3 DNA: TGTGCCAGCAGGCCGACAGGGGGCTCTGGGGCCAACGTCCTGACTTTC
J gene: TRBJ2-1; CDR3 length: 12; D gene: TRBD2; V gene: TRBV10-1; clone size: -; CDR3 protein: CASSPSGMEQFF; CDR3 DNA: TGCGCCAGCAGCCCTAGCGGGATGGAGCAGTTCTTC
J gene: TRBJ2-7; CDR3 length: 15; D gene: -; V gene: TRBV5-1; clone size: -; CDR3 protein: CASSLATGEVGEQYF; CDR3 DNA: TGCGCCAGCAGCTTGGCGACGGGAGAAGTTGGGGAGCAGTACTTC
J gene: TRBJ1-1; CDR3 length: 15; D gene: -; V gene: TRBV28; clone size: -; CDR3 protein: CASSFYLDRNTEAFF; CDR3 DNA: TGTGCCAGCAGTTTCTACTTAGACAGGAACACTGAAGCTTTCTTT
J gene: TRBJ2-1; CDR3 length: 13; D gene: -; V gene: TRBV9; clone size: once; CDR3 protein: CASSFGRGNEQFF; CDR3 DNA: TGTGCCAGCAGCTTTGGACGAGGTAATGAGCAGTTCTTC
J gene: TRBJ1-1; CDR3 length: 16; D gene: -; V gene: TRBV6-5; clone size: -; CDR3 protein: CASSYQESGANSEAFF; CDR3 DNA: TGTGCCAGCAGTTACCAAGAGTCCGGGGCGAACTCTGAAGCTTTCTTT
J gene: TRBJ1-5; CDR3 length: 14; D gene: -; V gene: TRBV27; clone size: once; CDR3 protein: CASSLHWGVLPQHF; CDR3 DNA: TGTGCCAGCAGTTTACACTGGGGTGTCTTACCCCAGCATTTT
J gene: TRBJ2-1; CDR3 length: 14; D gene: -; V gene: TRBV6-4; clone size: -; CDR3 protein: CASSDSLASNEQFF; CDR3 DNA: TGTGCCAGCAGTGACTCGTTGGCCTCAAATGAGCAGTTCTTC
J gene: TRBJ1-2; CDR3 length: 15; D gene: -; V gene: TRBV2; clone size: -; CDR3 protein: CASITLGEANYGYTF; CDR3 DNA: TGTGCCAGCATTACTCTGGGGGAAGCTAACTATGGCTACACCTTC
J gene: TRBJ1-1; CDR3 length: 13; D gene: -; V gene: TRBV4-1; clone size: -; CDR3 protein: CASSQEIRSEAFF; CDR3 DNA: TGCGCCAGCAGCCAAGAGATCAGAAGTGAAGCTTTCTTT
J gene: TRBJ1-6; CDR3 length: 21; D gene: TRBD1; V gene: TRBV7-6; clone size: -; CDR3 protein: CASSLEPGQGASSNYNSPLHF; CDR3 DNA: TGTGCCAGCAGCTTAGAGCCGGGACAGGGGGCGTCCTCGAATTATAATTCACCCCTCCACTTT
J gene: TRBJ2-3; CDR3 length: 15; D gene: -; V gene: TRBV9; clone size: -; CDR3 protein: CASSREGTHTDTQYF; CDR3 DNA: TGTGCCAGCAGCCGAGAGGGCACCCACACAGATACGCAGTATTTT
J gene: TRBJ1-5; CDR3 length: 13; D gene: -; V gene: TRBV11-3; clone size: few; CDR3 protein: CASSVRDNQPQHF; CDR3 DNA: TGTGCCAGCAGCGTGCGGGACAATCAGCCCCAGCATTTT
J gene: TRBJ2-3; CDR3 length: 12; D gene: -; V gene: TRBV7-9; clone size: -; CDR3 protein: CASSSRSDTQYF; CDR3 DNA: TGTGCCAGCAGCTCCCGGTCAGATACGCAGTATTTT
J gene: TRBJ2-7; CDR3 length: 15; D gene: TRBD1; V gene: TRBV9; clone size: -; CDR3 protein: CASSGGRTGEDEQYF; CDR3 DNA: TGTGCCAGCAGTGGGGGTAGGACAGGGGAGGACGAGCAGTACTTC
J gene: TRBJ2-7; CDR3 length: 13; D gene: -; V gene: TRBV4-1; clone size: few; CDR3 protein: CASSQKQGYEQYF; CDR3 DNA: TGCGCCAGCAGCCAAAAACAGGGTTACGAGCAGTACTTC
J gene: TRBJ2-2; CDR3 length: 15; D gene: -; V gene: TRBV28; clone size: -; CDR3 protein: CASSLNGPNTGELFF; CDR3 DNA: TGTGCCAGCAGTTTAAACGGGCCGAACACCGGGGAGCTGTTTTTT
J gene: TRBJ2-7; CDR3 length: 15; D gene: TRBD2; V gene: TRBV27; clone size: -; CDR3 protein: CASSLAPRLAYEQYF; CDR3 DNA: TGTGCCAGCAGTTTGGCCCCCCGACTAGCGTACGAGCAGTACTTC
J gene: TRBJ2-7; CDR3 length: 18; D gene: TRBD2; V gene: TRBV2; clone size: -; CDR3 protein: CASRGGGRRSSGPYEQYF; CDR3 DNA: TGTGCCAGCAGGGGTGGAGGGAGGAGGTCTAGCGGCCCCTACGAGCAGTACTTC
J gene: TRBJ2-2; CDR3 length: 13; D gene: -; V gene: TRBV6-4; clone size: -; CDR3 protein: CASPTIYTGELFF; CDR3 DNA: TGTGCCAGCCCCACCATTTACACCGGGGAGCTGTTTTTT
J gene: TRBJ2-7; CDR3 length: 14; D gene: -; V gene: TRBV27; clone size: -; CDR3 protein: CASSLAGSSYEQYF; CDR3 DNA: TGTGCCAGCAGTTTAGCAGGTAGCTCCTACGAGCAGTACTTC
J gene: TRBJ2-3; CDR3 length: 14; D gene: -; V gene: TRBV29-1; clone size: -; CDR3 protein: CSVELVGFTDTQYF; CDR3 DNA: TGCAGCGTTGAACTAGTAGGATTTACAGATACGCAGTATTTT
J gene: TRBJ1-5; CDR3 length: 15; D gene: -; V gene: TRBV5-6; clone size: -; CDR3 protein: CASSLWGLGNQPQHF; CDR3 DNA: TGTGCCAGCAGCTTGTGGGGGCTCGGCAATCAGCCCCAGCATTTT
J gene: TRBJ2-1; CDR3 length: 17; D gene: -; V gene: TRBV4-1; clone size: -; CDR3 protein: CASSQDKGQGNYNEQFF; CDR3 DNA: TGCGCCAGCAGCCAAGATAAGGGCCAGGGAAACTACAATGAGCAGTTCTTC
J gene: TRBJ2-3; CDR3 length: 13; D gene: TRBD2; V gene: TRBV27; clone size: -; CDR3 protein: CASSQRLAGTQYF; CDR3 DNA: TGTGCCAGCAGTCAGCGACTAGCGGGGACGCAGTATTTT
J gene: TRBJ1-5; CDR3 length: 14; D gene: TRBD1; V gene: TRBV9; clone size: -; CDR3 protein: CASSVGTGDQPQHF; CDR3 DNA: TGTGCCAGCAGCGTGGGGACAGGGGATCAGCCCCAGCATTTT
J gene: TRBJ2-7; CDR3 length: 14; D gene: TRBD1; V gene: TRBV30; clone size: -; CDR3 protein: CAWSDEYRGGEQYF; CDR3 DNA: TGTGCCTGGAGTGACGAATACAGGGGCGGGGAGCAGTACTTC
J gene: TRBJ1-5; CDR3 length: 15; D gene: -; V gene: TRBV6-1; clone size: -; CDR3 protein: CASGPTGFSNQPQHF; CDR3 DNA: TGTGCCAGCGGTCCAACAGGGTTTAGCAATCAGCCCCAGCATTTT
J gene: TRBJ2-1; CDR3 length: 14; D gene: TRBD2; V gene: TRBV9; clone size: -; CDR3 protein: CASSSGRASNEQFF; CDR3 DNA: TGTGCCTCTTCGAGCGGGAGGGCCTCCAATGAGCAGTTCTTC
J gene: TRBJ1-2; CDR3 length: 13; D gene: TRBD1; V gene: TRBV29-1; clone size: -; CDR3 protein: CSVEEGTVYGYTF; CDR3 DNA: TGCAGCGTTGAAGAAGGGACAGTCTATGGCTACACCTTC
J gene: TRBJ2-1; CDR3 length: 15; D gene: TRBD1; V gene: TRBV27; clone size: -; CDR3 protein: CASSNTGAIYNEQFF; CDR3 DNA: TGTGCCAGCAGCAACACAGGGGCGATCTACAATGAGCAGTTCTTC
J gene: TRBJ1-5; CDR3 length: 13; D gene: -; V gene: TRBV27; clone size: -; CDR3 protein: CASSSRIGQPQHF; CDR3 DNA: TGTGCCAGCAGTTCTCGGATAGGTCAGCCCCAGCATTTT
J gene: TRBJ2-2; CDR3 length: 17; D gene: TRBD2; V gene: TRBV7-8; clone size: -; CDR3 protein: CASSLALAGGDTGELFF; CDR3 DNA: TGTGCCAGCAGCTTAGCGTTGGCGGGAGGGGACACCGGGGAGCTGTTTTTT
J gene: TRBJ1-2; CDR3 length: 15; D gene: -; V gene: TRBV19; clone size: -; CDR3 protein: CASSMISRGGYGYTF; CDR3 DNA: TGTGCCAGTAGTATGATAAGCAGGGGCGGCTATGGCTACACCTTC
J gene: TRBJ2-1; CDR3 length: 12; D gene: -; V gene: TRBV5-4; clone size: -; CDR3 protein: CAISLGVGEQFF; CDR3 DNA: TGTGCCATCTCGCTCGGAGTGGGTGAGCAGTTCTTC
J gene: TRBJ1-1; CDR3 length: 13; D gene: -; V gene: TRBV11-2; clone size: -; CDR3 protein: CASSPDSYTEAFF; CDR3 DNA: TGTGCCAGCAGCCCGGACAGTTACACTGAAGCTTTCTTT
J gene: TRBJ1-3; CDR3 length: 16; D gene: TRBD1; V gene: TRBV5-4; clone size: -; CDR3 protein: CASSWVGTGRGNTIYF; CDR3 DNA: TGTGCCAGCAGCTGGGTAGGGACAGGGCGAGGAAACACCATATATTTT